This paragraph reports one TCR beta chain. This sample is part of a study of blood T cell repertoires in COVID-19. Study-level information: Some COVID-19 samples were acute and others convalescent; all came from the United States, Italy and Spain. The analysed material was cDNA or gDNA that came from T cells, B-cell-depleted T cells, or PBMCs.

The CDR3 consists of 14 residues. The germline V gene has CDR1 LGHNA and CDR2 YSLEER. V was clipped by 6 bases and J by 4 bases, with 14 bases between them. Per the authors' pipeline: Estimates of nucleated cell counts were drawn from the amplification of reference gene primers. Using immunoSEQ multiplex PCR, the repertoire was profiled, and TCRdb retains in-frame clones only, with some absent. Clone size and the V and J calls come from that table; the DNA yielded D and trimming. Among some 350,000 clones listed, about 89% were seen once. The sequence was obtained from a woman in her thirties with COVID-19, enrolled during active disease. The sequenced sample consisted of peripheral blood. The rearrangement joins TRBV4-3 to TRBJ2-3, with a possible D match to TRBD1 (6 bases). In nucleotides, the CDR3 is TGCGCCAGCAGGCTGGGGGCGCTCTCAGATACGCAGTATTTT. Encoded protein: CASRLGALSDTQYF.